Listed below are T cell receptor beta chains from one sample, sequenced in a study of blood T cell repertoires in COVID-19. Data came from immunoSEQ multiplex PCR; TCRdb stores just in-frame clones and leaves some out. The sample includes about 48,000 clones, about 83% of them seen just once. Source material: peripheral blood. Receptors originate from a woman aged 55-75 years with acute or convalescent COVID-19. CDR3s include the opening cysteine and the closing phenylalanine or tryptophan. D genes are given only for firm matches. Size is omitted from some rows. Given values are once, few, many or a class for expanded clones.

clone_size: -; j_call: TRBJ2-2; d_call: TRBD2; v_call: TRBV7-6; cdr3_aa: CASSFPPLAGGNPGELFF; cdr3_nt: TGTGCCAGCAGCTTCCCGCCTCTAGCGGGGGGAAACCCCGGGGAGCTGTTTTTT
clone_size: few; j_call: TRBJ2-2; d_call: TRBD1; v_call: TRBV5-4; cdr3_aa: CASSLGRGQANTGELFF; cdr3_nt: TGTGCCAGCAGCTTAGGCAGGGGGCAGGCGAACACCGGGGAGCTGTTTTTT
clone_size: -; j_call: TRBJ1-6; d_call: -; v_call: TRBV30; cdr3_aa: CAVTGTSSYNSPLHF; cdr3_nt: TGTGCCGTCACAGGGACCAGCTCCTATAATTCACCCCTCCACTTT
clone_size: -; j_call: TRBJ2-3; d_call: -; v_call: TRBV28; cdr3_aa: CASSSPSRGTDTQYF; cdr3_nt: TGTGCCAGCAGCTCACCTAGCAGGGGTACAGATACGCAGTATTTT
clone_size: -; j_call: TRBJ2-1; d_call: -; v_call: TRBV14; cdr3_aa: CASSRERTNEQFF; cdr3_nt: TGTGCCAGCAGCCGGGAGCGGACGAATGAGCAGTTCTTC
clone_size: few; j_call: TRBJ1-2; d_call: -; v_call: TRBV3-1/TRBV3-2; cdr3_aa: CASSQLQQDYGYTF; cdr3_nt: TGTGCCAGCAGCCAATTACAACAGGACTATGGCTACACCTTC
clone_size: -; j_call: TRBJ1-5; d_call: -; v_call: TRBV12-5; cdr3_aa: CASGWGEQPQHF; cdr3_nt: TGTGCTAGTGGTTGGGGAGAGCAGCCCCAGCATTTT
clone_size: -; j_call: TRBJ2-1; d_call: -; v_call: TRBV7-9; cdr3_aa: CASVGALGAYNEQFF; cdr3_nt: TGTGCCAGCGTTGGGGCTCTTGGGGCCTACAATGAGCAGTTCTTC
clone_size: once; j_call: TRBJ1-2; d_call: TRBD1; v_call: TRBV5-4; cdr3_aa: CASSLGDRGINYGYTF; cdr3_nt: TGTGCCAGCAGCTTGGGGGACAGGGGGATCAACTATGGCTACACCTTC
clone_size: once; j_call: TRBJ1-5; d_call: -; v_call: TRBV12-3/TRBV12-4; cdr3_aa: CASSLVEGSQHF; cdr3_nt: TGTGCCAGCAGTTTAGTGGAGGGCTCCCAGCATTTT
clone_size: -; j_call: TRBJ2-2; d_call: TRBD1; v_call: TRBV24-1; cdr3_aa: CATSDEQGSGTGELFF; cdr3_nt: TGTGCCACCAGTGATGAACAGGGGTCGGGGACCGGGGAGCTGTTTTTT
clone_size: -; j_call: TRBJ2-7; d_call: TRBD1; v_call: TRBV9; cdr3_aa: CASSVAPGDRVKSEQYF; cdr3_nt: TGTGCCAGCAGCGTAGCCCCGGGGGACAGGGTAAAAAGCGAGCAGTACTTC
clone_size: -; j_call: TRBJ2-5; d_call: TRBD2; v_call: TRBV11-2; cdr3_aa: CASSIVGHGEGETQYF; cdr3_nt: TGTGCCAGCAGCATTGTGGGGCACGGGGAGGGAGAGACCCAGTACTTC
clone_size: -; j_call: TRBJ2-5; d_call: TRBD2; v_call: TRBV5-4; cdr3_aa: CASSPSGGAQETQYF; cdr3_nt: TGTGCCAGCAGCCCTAGCGGGGGGGCCCAAGAGACCCAGTACTTC
clone_size: -; j_call: TRBJ2-3; d_call: -; v_call: TRBV29-1; cdr3_aa: CSVAGQPIYTDTQYF; cdr3_nt: TGCAGCGTTGCTGGACAGCCCATCTACACAGATACGCAGTATTTT
clone_size: -; j_call: TRBJ2-3; d_call: -; v_call: TRBV7-8; cdr3_aa: CASSLVTGSGTDTQYF; cdr3_nt: TGTGCCAGCAGCTTAGTAACCGGGAGCGGCACAGATACGCAGTATTTT
clone_size: -; j_call: TRBJ2-7; d_call: -; v_call: TRBV21-1; cdr3_aa: CASSPISSTNFAPYEQYF; cdr3_nt: TGTGCCAGCAGCCCCATATCGTCGACTAATTTCGCACCCTACGAGCAGTACTTC
clone_size: -; j_call: TRBJ1-3; d_call: TRBD1; v_call: TRBV9; cdr3_aa: CASSVDFRDRAGNTIYF; cdr3_nt: TGTGCCAGCAGCGTGGACTTCCGGGACAGGGCTGGAAACACCATATATTTT
clone_size: -; j_call: TRBJ1-1; d_call: -; v_call: TRBV7-8; cdr3_aa: CASSPGAVNTEAFF; cdr3_nt: TGTGCCAGCAGCCCAGGGGCCGTGAACACTGAAGCTTTCTTT
clone_size: -; j_call: TRBJ2-6; d_call: -; v_call: TRBV19; cdr3_aa: CASTGRNSGANVLTF; cdr3_nt: TGTGCCAGTACAGGCAGAAACTCTGGGGCCAACGTCCTGACTTTC
clone_size: -; j_call: TRBJ2-1; d_call: -; v_call: TRBV4-2; cdr3_aa: CASSLGGNEQFF; cdr3_nt: TGTGCCAGCAGCCTAGGGGGAAATGAGCAGTTCTTC
clone_size: -; j_call: TRBJ1-5; d_call: -; v_call: TRBV21-1; cdr3_aa: CASSKATAYSNQPQHF; cdr3_nt: TGTGCCAGCAGCAAAGCGACAGCTTATAGCAATCAGCCCCAGCATTTT
clone_size: few; j_call: TRBJ2-7; d_call: TRBD2; v_call: TRBV6-5; cdr3_aa: CASSHPARGEQYF; cdr3_nt: TGTGCCAGCAGTCACCCCGCGCGGGGGGAGCAGTACTTC
clone_size: -; j_call: TRBJ2-2; d_call: -; v_call: TRBV27; cdr3_aa: CASSSLTGRRNTGELFF; cdr3_nt: TGTGCCAGCAGTTCCTTAACAGGGCGTCGGAACACCGGGGAGCTGTTTTTT
clone_size: -; j_call: TRBJ1-1; d_call: -; v_call: TRBV6-5; cdr3_aa: CASSSDSVNTEAFF; cdr3_nt: TGTGCCAGCAGTTCCGACAGCGTGAACACTGAAGCTTTCTTT
clone_size: -; j_call: TRBJ1-5; d_call: -; v_call: TRBV12-3/TRBV12-4; cdr3_aa: CASSWGGNQPQHF; cdr3_nt: TGTGCCAGCAGTTGGGGGGGCAATCAGCCCCAGCATTTT
clone_size: -; j_call: TRBJ2-1; d_call: -; v_call: TRBV5-1; cdr3_aa: CASSFDSSYNEQFF; cdr3_nt: TGCGCCAGCAGCTTCGACTCGTCCTACAATGAGCAGTTCTTC
clone_size: -; j_call: TRBJ1-1; d_call: TRBD1; v_call: TRBV18; cdr3_aa: CASSPGGQKVNTEAFF; cdr3_nt: TGTGCCAGCTCACCAGGGGGACAGAAAGTAAACACTGAAGCTTTCTTT
clone_size: few; j_call: TRBJ2-3; d_call: TRBD2; v_call: TRBV4-2; cdr3_aa: CASSQEPSGVEDATDTQYF; cdr3_nt: TGTGCCAGCAGCCAAGAACCCAGCGGGGTCGAGGATGCCACAGATACGCAGTATTTT
clone_size: -; j_call: TRBJ2-3; d_call: -; v_call: TRBV11-3; cdr3_aa: CASSLGPYSDTQYF; cdr3_nt: TGTGCCAGCAGCTTAGGTCCCTACTCGGATACGCAGTATTTT
clone_size: -; j_call: TRBJ1-3; d_call: -; v_call: TRBV5-5; cdr3_aa: CASSLSVSGNTIYF; cdr3_nt: TGTGCCAGCAGCTTGTCAGTCTCTGGAAACACCATATATTTT
clone_size: -; j_call: TRBJ2-3; d_call: TRBD2; v_call: TRBV19; cdr3_aa: CASSIQSLAGGGDTQYF; cdr3_nt: TGTGCCAGTAGTATTCAAAGCCTAGCGGGAGGTGGAGATACGCAGTATTTT
clone_size: once; j_call: TRBJ2-5; d_call: -; v_call: TRBV2; cdr3_aa: CASSEEVQAAQYF; cdr3_nt: TGTGCCAGCAGTGAGGAGGTCCAGGCGGCCCAGTACTTC
clone_size: -; j_call: TRBJ2-1; d_call: -; v_call: TRBV5-1; cdr3_aa: CASSLDRNNEQFF; cdr3_nt: TGCGCCAGCAGCTTGGACAGGAACAATGAGCAGTTCTTC
clone_size: -; j_call: TRBJ2-3; d_call: TRBD1; v_call: TRBV3-1/TRBV3-2; cdr3_aa: CASSQDIGGFTDTQYF; cdr3_nt: TGTGCCAGCAGCCAAGATATAGGGGGCTTCACAGATACGCAGTATTTT
clone_size: -; j_call: TRBJ1-4; d_call: -; v_call: TRBV18; cdr3_aa: CASSPGGTGEKLFF; cdr3_nt: TGTGCCAGCTCACCAGGGGGCACGGGTGAAAAACTGTTTTTT
clone_size: -; j_call: TRBJ2-7; d_call: -; v_call: TRBV27; cdr3_aa: CASSGRGEQYF; cdr3_nt: TGTGCCAGCAGTGGCAGGGGAGAGCAGTACTTC
clone_size: -; j_call: TRBJ2-7; d_call: -; v_call: TRBV28; cdr3_aa: CASSYGEGGYEQYF; cdr3_nt: TGTGCCAGCAGCTATGGGGAGGGGGGCTACGAGCAGTACTTC
clone_size: -; j_call: TRBJ2-1; d_call: TRBD2; v_call: TRBV13; cdr3_aa: CASSRSGESSYNEQFF; cdr3_nt: TGTGCCAGCAGCCGTAGCGGGGAGAGCTCCTACAATGAGCAGTTCTTC
clone_size: -; j_call: TRBJ1-1; d_call: -; v_call: TRBV20-1; cdr3_aa: CSARQDTEAFF; cdr3_nt: TGCAGTGCCAGGCAGGACACTGAAGCTTTCTTT
clone_size: few; j_call: TRBJ2-7; d_call: TRBD1; v_call: TRBV18; cdr3_aa: CASSRDRDDYEQYF; cdr3_nt: TGTGCCAGCTCACGGGACAGGGATGACTACGAGCAGTACTTC
clone_size: -; j_call: TRBJ2-1; d_call: TRBD2; v_call: TRBV10-1; cdr3_aa: CASSDGQGTSGSPNNEQFF; cdr3_nt: TGCGCCAGCAGTGACGGACAGGGGACTAGCGGGTCCCCTAACAATGAGCAGTTCTTC
clone_size: -; j_call: TRBJ2-2; d_call: TRBD2; v_call: TRBV6-5; cdr3_aa: CASSYSMGLAGGELFF; cdr3_nt: TGTGCCAGCAGTTACTCCATGGGACTAGCTGGCGGGGAGCTGTTTTTT
clone_size: -; j_call: TRBJ2-5; d_call: -; v_call: TRBV3-1/TRBV3-2; cdr3_aa: CASSQGIGVGEETQYF; cdr3_nt: TGTGCCAGCAGCCAAGGAATCGGAGTGGGAGAAGAGACCCAGTACTTC
clone_size: -; j_call: TRBJ1-1; d_call: -; v_call: TRBV3-1/TRBV3-2; cdr3_aa: CASSLQPGGTEAFF; cdr3_nt: TGTGCCAGCAGCCTCCAACCGGGGGGCACTGAAGCTTTCTTT
clone_size: -; j_call: TRBJ2-1; d_call: -; v_call: TRBV7-6; cdr3_aa: CASSPLSSSYNEQFF; cdr3_nt: TGTGCCAGCAGCCCCCTTTCTAGCTCCTACAATGAGCAGTTCTTC
clone_size: -; j_call: TRBJ1-2; d_call: -; v_call: TRBV12-3/TRBV12-4; cdr3_aa: CASSLALQYGYTF; cdr3_nt: TGTGCCAGCAGTTTAGCGCTCCAGTATGGCTACACCTTC
clone_size: -; j_call: TRBJ2-7; d_call: -; v_call: TRBV28; cdr3_aa: CASRGGWGYEQYF; cdr3_nt: TGTGCCAGCAGAGGAGGGTGGGGCTACGAGCAGTACTTC
clone_size: -; j_call: TRBJ1-2; d_call: TRBD1; v_call: TRBV10-3; cdr3_aa: CAIRIGTGDSDGYTF; cdr3_nt: TGTGCCATCAGGATCGGGACAGGGGATTCGGATGGCTACACCTTC
clone_size: few; j_call: TRBJ2-1; d_call: -; v_call: TRBV5-1; cdr3_aa: CASTRTESSYNEQFF; cdr3_nt: TGCGCCAGCACCCGGACAGAGAGCTCCTACAATGAGCAGTTCTTC
clone_size: -; j_call: TRBJ2-7; d_call: -; v_call: TRBV11-2; cdr3_aa: CASSYGTGEQYF; cdr3_nt: TGTGCCAGCAGCTATGGAACAGGGGAGCAGTACTTC
clone_size: -; j_call: TRBJ1-3; d_call: TRBD1; v_call: TRBV3-1/TRBV3-2; cdr3_aa: CASSYNRGSTGNTIYF; cdr3_nt: TGTGCCAGCAGCTATAACAGGGGGTCGACCGGAAACACCATATATTTT